This TCR beta chain was identified in a study of blood T cell repertoires in COVID-19. Clones were read by immunoSEQ multiplex PCR, and TCRdb kept only the in-frame ones, dropping some. The table has about 95,000 clones, approximately 91% seen once. CDR1 SGHAT and CDR2 FQNNGV come from the germline V gene. V gave up 4 bases and J gave up 1 base; unmatched junction bases: 7. This CDR3 is 18 amino acids long. The chain is built from TRBV11-2 and TRBJ1-6; 10 bases fit TRBD1. Sequenced: peripheral blood. This TCR came from a woman aged 65 to 85 with acute or convalescent COVID-19. The CDR3 region is CASSSDRDRGSYNSPLHF. The DNA for the CDR3 is TGTGCCAGCAGCTCAGACCGGGACAGGGGTTCCTATAATTCACCCCTCCACTTT.